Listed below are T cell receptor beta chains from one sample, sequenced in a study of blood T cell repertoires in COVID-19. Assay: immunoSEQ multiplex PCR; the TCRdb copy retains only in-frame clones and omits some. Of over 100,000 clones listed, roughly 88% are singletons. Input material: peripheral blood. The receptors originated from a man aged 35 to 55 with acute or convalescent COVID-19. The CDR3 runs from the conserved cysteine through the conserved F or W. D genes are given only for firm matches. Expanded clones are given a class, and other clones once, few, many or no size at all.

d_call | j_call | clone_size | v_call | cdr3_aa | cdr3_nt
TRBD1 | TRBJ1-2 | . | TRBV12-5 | CASGGDRANYGYTF | TGTGCTAGTGGTGGGGACAGAGCTAACTATGGCTACACCTTC
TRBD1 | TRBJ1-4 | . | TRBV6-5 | CASSSQGLANEKLFF | TGTGCCAGCAGCTCACAGGGGCTGGCTAATGAAAAACTGTTTTTT
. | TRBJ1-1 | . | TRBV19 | CASSIGQGYTEAFF | TGTGCCAGTAGTATAGGGCAGGGGTACACTGAAGCTTTCTTT
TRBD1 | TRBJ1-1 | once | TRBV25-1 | CASSATGVAAEAFF | TGTGCCAGCAGTGCGACAGGGGTTGCGGCTGAAGCTTTCTTT
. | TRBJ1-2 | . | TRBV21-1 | CASSRPGANNYGYTF | TGTGCCAGCAGCAGGCCAGGGGCCAATAACTATGGCTACACCTTC
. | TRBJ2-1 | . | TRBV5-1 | CASRGGVNEQFF | TGCGCCAGCAGGGGGGGAGTTAATGAGCAGTTCTTC
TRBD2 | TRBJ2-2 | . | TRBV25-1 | CASSEYGLAGDTGELFF | TGTGCCAGCAGTGAATATGGACTAGCGGGAGACACCGGGGAGCTGTTTTTT
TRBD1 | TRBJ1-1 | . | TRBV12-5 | CASGLVEKSWDREDFDTEAFF | TGTGCTAGTGGTTTGGTAGAAAAGAGCTGGGACAGGGAAGACTTCGACACTGAAGCTTTCTTT
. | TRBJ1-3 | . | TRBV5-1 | CASSRDTRSGNTIYF | TGCGCCAGCAGCCGGGACACCCGCTCTGGAAACACCATATATTTT
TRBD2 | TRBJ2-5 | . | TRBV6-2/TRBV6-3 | CASSYGGLGAWETQYF | TGTGCCAGCAGTTACGGGGGACTAGGGGCCTGGGAGACCCAGTACTTC
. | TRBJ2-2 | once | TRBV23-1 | CASRNYFGELFF | TGCGCCAGCAGAAACTACTTCGGGGAGCTGTTTTTT
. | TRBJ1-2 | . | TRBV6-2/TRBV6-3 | CAGSPSGQYGYTF | TGTGCCGGCAGCCCCTCAGGGCAGTATGGCTACACCTTC
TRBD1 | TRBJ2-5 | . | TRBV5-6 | CASSIRGRETQYF | TGTGCCAGCAGCATCAGGGGGCGGGAGACCCAGTACTTC
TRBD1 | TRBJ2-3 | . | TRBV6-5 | CASSYETGSRDTQYF | TGTGCCAGCAGTTACGAGACAGGGTCGAGAGATACGCAGTATTTT
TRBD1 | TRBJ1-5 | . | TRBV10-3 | CAIRGQGDGNQPQHF | TGTGCCATCAGGGGACAGGGAGACGGCAATCAGCCCCAGCATTTT
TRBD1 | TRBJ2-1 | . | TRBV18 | CASSPGTANEQFF | TGTGCCAGCTCCCCGGGGACAGCCAATGAGCAGTTCTTC
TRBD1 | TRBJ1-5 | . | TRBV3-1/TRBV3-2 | CASSQGQGGQPQHF | TGTGCCAGCAGTCAAGGACAGGGCGGGCAGCCCCAGCATTTT
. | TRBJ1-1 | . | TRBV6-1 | CASSDRVTEAFF | TGTGCCAGCAGTGACAGGGTTACTGAAGCTTTCTTT
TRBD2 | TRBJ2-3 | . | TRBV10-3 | CAISERLAPSTDTQYF | TGTGCCATCAGCGAACGACTAGCCCCTAGCACAGATACGCAGTATTTT
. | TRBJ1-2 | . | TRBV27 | CASTDKPGTFSYGYTF | TGTGCCAGCACTGATAAGCCGGGGACATTCTCCTATGGCTACACCTTC
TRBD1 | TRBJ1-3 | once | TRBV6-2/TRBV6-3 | CASSHGTAISGNTIYF | TGTGCCAGCAGCCACGGGACAGCCATCTCTGGAAACACCATATATTTT
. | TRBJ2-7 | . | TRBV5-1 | CASSTGHLAEQYF | TGCGCCAGCAGCACGGGACACCTTGCAGAGCAGTACTTC
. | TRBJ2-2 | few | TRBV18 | CASSPQPGDSGELFF | TGTGCCAGCTCACCACAACCGGGGGACAGCGGGGAGCTGTTTTTT
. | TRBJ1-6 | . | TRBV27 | CASSSSLGGINSPLHF | TGTGCCAGCAGTTCCTCTCTTGGAGGGATCAATTCACCCCTCCACTTT
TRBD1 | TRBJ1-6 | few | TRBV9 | CASSHELGQYNSPLHF | TGTGCCAGCAGCCATGAGTTGGGACAGTATAATTCACCCCTCCACTTT
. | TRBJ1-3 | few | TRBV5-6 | CASSTYWSSGNTIYF | TGTGCCAGCTCGACTTACTGGAGCTCTGGAAACACCATATATTTT
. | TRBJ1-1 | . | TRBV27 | CASSRDYSNTEAFF | TGTGCCAGCAGCCGGGACTACTCGAACACTGAAGCTTTCTTT
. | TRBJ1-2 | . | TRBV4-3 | CASSQDATGLYGYTF | TGCGCCAGCAGCCAAGACGCGACAGGACTTTATGGCTACACCTTC
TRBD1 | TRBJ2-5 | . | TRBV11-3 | CASSPDRGDGETQYF | TGTGCCAGCAGCCCGGACAGGGGCGATGGGGAGACCCAGTACTTC
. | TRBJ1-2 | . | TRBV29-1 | CSVEDTQGLRGYTF | TGCAGCGTTGAAGATACACAGGGCCTAAGAGGCTACACCTTC
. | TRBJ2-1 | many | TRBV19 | CASSTRDTDRQFF | TGTGCCAGTAGTACCCGGGACACCGACAGGCAGTTCTTC
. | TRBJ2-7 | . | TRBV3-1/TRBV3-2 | CASSGPRGKQYF | TGTGCCAGCAGCGGGCCCCGAGGGAAGCAGTACTTC
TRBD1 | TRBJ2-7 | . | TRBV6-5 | CASSLDRDSYEQYF | TGTGCCAGCAGTCTGGACAGGGACAGCTACGAGCAGTACTTC
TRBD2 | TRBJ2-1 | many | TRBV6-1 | CASSDSGRAGDEQFF | TGTGCCAGCAGTGATAGCGGGAGGGCGGGGGATGAGCAGTTCTTC
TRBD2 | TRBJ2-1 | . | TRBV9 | CASSASTSGMNEQFF | TGTGCCAGCAGCGCCTCGACTAGCGGGATGAATGAGCAGTTCTTC